This note documents a single T cell receptor (beta chain) sequence. The data originate from a study of control samples from healthy donors and cancer patients. Generated by immunoSEQ multiplex PCR, the TCRdb table keeps only in-frame clones and is missing some. The sample carries some 110,000 clones, approximately 93% recorded once. Source material: blood. The clonotype originates from a man between 25 and 39 years old in good health.

Written as DNA, the CDR3 is TGTGCCAGCGCCAGGGGAGTGAACACTGAAGCTTTCTTT. Its protein is CASARGVNTEAFF. The J gene is TRBJ1-1, the V gene TRBV19; the D gene is possibly TRBD1 (6 bases). V was pared by 9 bases and J by 0 bases, with 11 bases between. This CDR3 is built from 13 residues. Germline values: CDR1 LNHDA, CDR2 SQIVND (reference sequence).